This T cell receptor (beta chain) comes out of a study of blood T cell repertoires in COVID-19. Overall study context: From the United States, Italy and Spain came samples of acute and convalescent COVID-19. T cells, B-cell-depleted T cells, or PBMCs supplied cDNA or gDNA.

Study processing details: Amplification with reference gene primers provided the estimates of nucleated cell counts. TCRdb's copy holds only in-frame clones and misses some; the assay was immunoSEQ multiplex PCR. V, J and clone size are taken as reported in that table, and D and trimming were inferred from the DNA itself. The data show 390,000 or so clones, 89% seen once. Patients of the Seattle cohort, enrolled during active infection, were followed longitudinally. The sequence was obtained from a woman aged 25 to 39 with COVID-19, enrolled during active disease. The specimen sequenced was peripheral blood.

CDR3 nucleotide sequence: TGTGCCAGCAGTCAGGGACTCGGGGAGCTGTTTTTT. It codes for CASSQGLGELFF. The chain links TRBV27 to TRBJ2-2, with D perhaps matching TRBD2 (6 bases). The CDR3 consists of 12 residues. The germline V gene encodes CDR1 MNHEY and CDR2 SMNVEV (reference sequence). The V end lost 5 bases, the J end lost 7 bases, and 8 bases lay between the germline ends.